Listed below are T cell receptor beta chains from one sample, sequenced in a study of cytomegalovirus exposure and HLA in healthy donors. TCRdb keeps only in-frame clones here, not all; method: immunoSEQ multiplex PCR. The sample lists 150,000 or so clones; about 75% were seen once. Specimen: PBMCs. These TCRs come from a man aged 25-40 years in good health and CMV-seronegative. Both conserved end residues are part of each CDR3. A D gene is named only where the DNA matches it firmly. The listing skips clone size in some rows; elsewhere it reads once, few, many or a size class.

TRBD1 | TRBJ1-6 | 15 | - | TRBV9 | TGTGCCAGCAGCTCTCAGACAGGGGATCTGTCGACCCTCCACTTT | CASSSQTGDLSTLHF
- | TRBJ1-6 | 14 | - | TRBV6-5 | TGTGCCAGCAGACCACAGGGCTATAATTCACCCCTCCACTTT | CASRPQGYNSPLHF
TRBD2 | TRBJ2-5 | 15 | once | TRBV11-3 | TGTGCCAGCAGCTTATCCGGGACTAGCGGCGGGACCCAGTACTTC | CASSLSGTSGGTQYF
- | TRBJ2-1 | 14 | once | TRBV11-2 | TGTGCCAGCACCCAATGGGGAGAAGAGGATGAGCAGTTCTTC | CASTQWGEEDEQFF
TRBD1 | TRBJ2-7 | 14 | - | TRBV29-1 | TGCAGCGTTGGAGGGACAGGGGATCGCGACGAGCAGTACTTC | CSVGGTGDRDEQYF
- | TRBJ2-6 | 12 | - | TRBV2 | TGTGCCAGCACCTATGGGGCCAACGGCCTGACTTTC | CASTYGANGLTF
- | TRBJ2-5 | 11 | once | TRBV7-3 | TGTGCCAGCAGCGCCGGGGAGACCCAGTACTTC | CASSAGETQYF
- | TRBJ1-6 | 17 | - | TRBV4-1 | TGCGCCAGCAGCCTTGTGGGCTACGAAGGCTATAATTCACCCCTCCACTTT | CASSLVGYEGYNSPLHF
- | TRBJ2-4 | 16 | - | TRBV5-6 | TGTGCCAGCAGCGCTACAGGGATACTAGCCAAAAACATTCAGTACTTC | CASSATGILAKNIQYF
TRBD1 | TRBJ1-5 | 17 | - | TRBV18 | TGTGCCAGCTCCCATAAGGGGACAGGGGCTACCTGTAAGCCCCAGCATTTT | CASSHKGTGATCKPQHF
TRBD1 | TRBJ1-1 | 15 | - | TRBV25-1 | TGTGCCAGCAGTGACCTCGGACAGGGCAACACTGAAGCTTTCTTT | CASSDLGQGNTEAFF
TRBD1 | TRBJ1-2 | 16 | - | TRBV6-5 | TGTGCCAGCAGTTCGCTGGGACAGGGGGCGCGGAATGGCTACACCTTC | CASSSLGQGARNGYTF
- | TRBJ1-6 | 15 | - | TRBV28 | TGTGCCAGCAGTCATGGACTCGGCCGGAATTCACCCCTCCACTTT | CASSHGLGRNSPLHF
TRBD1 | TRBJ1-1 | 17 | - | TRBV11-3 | TGTGCCAGCAGCTTAGGACAGGGGGAAGGACATGGCACTGAAGCTTTCTTT | CASSLGQGEGHGTEAFF
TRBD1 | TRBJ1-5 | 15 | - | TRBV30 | TGTGCCTGGAGTTCCGGGACAGGGGCCGGTCAGCCCCAGCATTTT | CAWSSGTGAGQPQHF
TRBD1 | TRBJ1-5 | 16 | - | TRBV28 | TGTGCCAGCAGTTTTACAGGGGGCGGGCGCAATCAGCCCCAGCATTTT | CASSFTGGGRNQPQHF
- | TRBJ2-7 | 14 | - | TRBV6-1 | TGTGCCAGCAGTTCTCGAGGGCCCTCCTACGAGCAGTACTTC | CASSSRGPSYEQYF
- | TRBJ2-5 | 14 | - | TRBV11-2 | TGTGCCAGCAGCTTGGAGGTACCTCAAGAGACCCAGTACTTC | CASSLEVPQETQYF
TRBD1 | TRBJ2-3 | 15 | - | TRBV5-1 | TGCGCCAGCAGCCGCCGGGACAGGGGGACAGATACGCAGTATTTT | CASSRRDRGTDTQYF
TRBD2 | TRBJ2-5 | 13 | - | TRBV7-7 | TGTGCTAGCAGTCAACGGGGGGGCGAGACCCAGTACTTC | CASSQRGGETQYF
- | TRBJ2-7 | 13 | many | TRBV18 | TGTGCCAGCTCCCGAGGGAACAGGGAACGTGTCGACTTC | CASSRGNRERVDF
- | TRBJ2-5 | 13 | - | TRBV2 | TGTGCCAGCAGTGAACGGGGAGGGGGGACCCAGTACTTC | CASSERGGGTQYF